The 8 T cell receptor beta chains presented below share a single source sample, sequenced in a study of cytomegalovirus exposure and HLA in healthy donors. The PCR was carried out with 60 Vbeta primers and 13 Jbeta primers. Method: immunoSEQ multiplex PCR; TCRdb's copy keeps in-frame clones and lacks some. The sample includes tens of thousands of clones, roughly three fifths seen only once; the top ten take 6% to 6.5%. The sequenced sample consisted of PBMCs. The receptor set was obtained from a young woman in good health and CMV-seronegative.

The chain joins TRBV5-4 to TRBJ2-7, with 8 bases aligning to TRBD2. CDR1 is SGHNT and CDR2 is YYREEE in the germline V gene (reference sequence). V gave up 4 bases and J gave up 1 base; unmatched junction bases: 7. The CDR3 is made up of 15 amino acids. The CDR3 coding sequence is TGTGCCAGCAGCCCCCAGGGCGGGGGGTCCTACGAGCAGTACTTC. This sequence encodes CASSPQGGGSYEQYF.

The V call is TRBV7-2, the J call TRBJ2-5; perhaps TRBD2 as D (7 bases). This CDR3 contains 15 residues. The V end was cut by 5 bases, the J end by 4 bases, with 17 bases between. Germline CDR1 is SGHTA and CDR2 is FQGNSA. In DNA, the CDR3 is TGTGCCAGCAGCCCTCAGGGAAGGGGGGGAGAGACCCAGTACTTC. As protein: CASSPQGRGGETQYF.

V and J are TRBV7-6 and TRBJ2-2; 8 nucleotides agree with TRBD2. The CDR3 is 16 amino acids. With V trimmed by 5 bases and J by 3 bases, 8 bases remained unmatched. The germline V gene has CDR1 SGHVS and CDR2 FNYEAQ. The DNA for the CDR3 is TGTGCCAGCAGCGGTCTAGCGGGCGGATACACCGGGGAGCTGTTTTTT. Its protein is CASSGLAGGYTGELFF.

V gene TRBV9 combines with J gene TRBJ2-1; perhaps TRBD2 as D (7 bases). The CDR3 length is 16 residues. Germline loops: CDR1 SGDLS, CDR2 YYNGEE. The germline V and J ends were trimmed by 4 bases and 9 bases, with 23 bases remaining between them. The DNA of the CDR3 is TGTGCCAGCAGCTCCCAGCCGTTGGGGGGGCGCAGTGAGCAGTTCTTC. This translates into CASSSQPLGGRSEQFF.

V is TRBV6-1 and J is TRBJ2-1, with 11 bases fitting TRBD2. The CDR3 covers 15 residues. V lost 6 bases, J lost 3 bases, and 4 bases stayed unmatched. The germline gives CDR1 MNHNS, CDR2 SASEGT. The DNA of the CDR3 is TGTGCCAGCAGGAATAGCGGGGGGGTCTACAATGAGCAGTTCTTC. Protein product: CASRNSGGVYNEQFF.

The rearrangement uses TRBV28 and TRBJ2-1, with TRBD1 matching 7 bases. V dropped 6 bases and J dropped 3; count of bases not matched to a gene: 11. CDR3 length: 16 residues. Per the germline V gene, CDR1 is MDHEN and CDR2 is SYDVKM. CDR3: CASSLGTASHYNEQFF. The CDR3 DNA sequence: TGTGCCAGCAGCCTCGGGACAGCTTCACACTACAATGAGCAGTTCTTC.

CDR3 loop: CASSDTSSNQPQHF. CDR3 nucleotide sequence: TGTGCCAGCAGTGACACCAGTAGCAATCAGCCCCAGCATTTT. The chain combines TRBV2 with TRBJ1-5; D gene ambiguous. The CDR3 runs 14 residues. V gave up 3 bases and J gave up 0 bases, with 6 bases separating them. Germline V gives CDR1 SNHLY, CDR2 FYNNEI.

J is TRBJ2-5 and V is TRBV7-2; 7 bases map to TRBD2. Germline V lookup: CDR1 SGHTA, CDR2 FQGNSA. CDR3 length equals 15 residues. V lost 1 base to trimming and J lost 2 bases; unmatched junction nucleotides: 4. CDR3 protein: CASSLERREQETQYF. The DNA of the CDR3 is TGTGCCAGCAGCTTAGAAAGGCGGGAGCAAGAGACCCAGTACTTC.